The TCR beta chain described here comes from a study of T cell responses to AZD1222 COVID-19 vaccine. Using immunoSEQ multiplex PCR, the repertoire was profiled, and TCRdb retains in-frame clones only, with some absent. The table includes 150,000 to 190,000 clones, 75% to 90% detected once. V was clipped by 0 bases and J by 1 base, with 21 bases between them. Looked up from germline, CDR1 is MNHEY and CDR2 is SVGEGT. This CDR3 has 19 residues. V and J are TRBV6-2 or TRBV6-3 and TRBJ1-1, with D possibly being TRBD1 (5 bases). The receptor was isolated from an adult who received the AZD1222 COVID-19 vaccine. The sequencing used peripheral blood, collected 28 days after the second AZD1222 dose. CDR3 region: CASSYSPGQVVAGNTEAFF. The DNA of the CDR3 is TGTGCCAGCAGTTACTCGCCAGGGCAGGTTGTGGCTGGGAACACTGAAGCTTTCTTT.